The 9 T cell receptor beta chains given below trace back to one sample, sequenced in a study of blood T cell repertoires in COVID-19. The method was immunoSEQ multiplex PCR; TCRdb's version includes in-frame clones alone and lacks a portion of them. The sample lists 50,000 to 65,000 clones; approximately 83% were seen once. Sequences were obtained from peripheral blood. These TCRs come from a human donor in a cohort sampled during active COVID-19.

The chain combines TRBV5-1 with TRBJ1-6, with 8 bases fitting TRBD1. Germline V gives CDR1 SGHRS, CDR2 YFSETQ. Trimming removed 2 bases from V and 7 bases from J; junction bases left unmatched: 8. The CDR3 consists of 16 residues. The CDR3 DNA is TGCGCCAGCAGCTTACTAGGACAGGGTTCGAATTCACCCCTCCACTTT. It encodes CASSLLGQGSNSPLHF.

The V and J genes are TRBV28 and TRBJ2-7, with D maybe TRBD2 (5 bases). The CDR3 has 12 amino acids. Germline values: CDR1 MDHEN, CDR2 SYDVKM. V was cut by 8 bases and J by 0 bases, with 8 bases left in between. The CDR3 DNA reads TGTGCCAGCTCAGGACTCTCCTACGAGCAGTACTTC. Translated: CASSGLSYEQYF.

This clone appeared a single time. The rearrangement links TRBV4-2 to TRBJ2-7, with 7 nucleotides matching TRBD1. The CDR3 sequence is 15 residues long. V gave up 0 bases and J gave up 6 bases; unmatched junction bases: 8. In germline, CDR1 is LGHNA, CDR2 YNFKEQ. DNA of the CDR3: TGTGCCAGCAGCCAAGATTCACAGGGGTACGGCGAGCAGTACTTC. Protein sequence: CASSQDSQGYGEQYF.

V gene TRBV25-1 combines with J gene TRBJ2-1; 9 positions match TRBD1. Germline V gene data show CDR1 as MGHDK and CDR2 as SYGVNS. J was trimmed by 7 bases and V by 10 bases; bases with no gene match: 14. The CDR3 has 15 amino acids. This CDR3 reads CATHVRTGVRNEQFF. Written as DNA, the CDR3 is TGTGCCACCCATGTTCGGACAGGGGTTAGGAATGAGCAGTTCTTC.

This rearrangement joins TRBV5-1 to TRBJ2-2; TRBD1 aligns across 9 bases. Germline V gene data show CDR1 as SGHRS and CDR2 as YFSETQ. V shed 3 bases and J 5 bases; nucleotides not matched to a gene: 8. The CDR3 is made up of 16 amino acids. CDR3 bases: TGCGCCAGCAGCTGGTTGACAGGGACAGGGACCGGGGAGCTGTTTTTT. It is translated as CASSWLTGTGTGELFF.

The V call is TRBV2, the J call TRBJ2-2; TRBD2 agrees at 11 bases. Germline-derived CDR1 and CDR2 are SNHLY and FYNNEI. V trimming: 6 bases; J trimming: 5 bases; junction bases outside the gene matches: 2. The CDR3 spans 14 residues. The CDR3 region is CASSGTSGTGELFF. Written as DNA, the CDR3 is TGTGCCAGCAGCGGGACTAGCGGAACCGGGGAGCTGTTTTTT.

V and J are TRBV5-4 and TRBJ1-4; TRBD1 aligns across 10 bases. CDR3 length: 15 amino acids. CDR1 is SGHNT, CDR2 YYREEE, per germline (reference sequence). The trim removed 0 bases at V and 8 bases at J, leaving 4 bases unmatched. For the CDR3, the DNA is TGTGCCAGCAGCTTGGTAGGGGACAGGGGCGAAAAACTGTTTTTT. Amino acids: CASSLVGDRGEKLFF.

This clone has just one count. Different DNA sequences within this sample yield the same CDR3. The chain combines TRBV28 with TRBJ1-1; D is unclear. This CDR3 has 12 residues. Germline loops: CDR1 MDHEN, CDR2 SYDVKM. Trimming took off 8 bases at V and 3 bases at J, with 10 bases between the two ends. The CDR3 loop reads CASLRQDTEAFF. The DNA of the CDR3 is TGTGCCAGCTTACGGCAGGACACTGAAGCTTTCTTT. Full variable domain (outside the CDR3, taken from reference TRBV28 and TRBJ1-1): DVKVTQSSRYLVKRTGEKVFLECVQDMDHENMFWYRQDPGLGLRLIYFSYDVKMKEKGDIPEGYSVSREKKERFSLILESASTNQTSMYLCASLRQDTEAFFGQGTRLTVV.

The rearrangement joins TRBV6-4 to TRBJ2-5; TRBD2 matches 8 bases. Trimming took 5 bases from V and 5 from J; bases not matched to a gene: 10. CDR1 and CDR2 (germline): MRHNA, SNTAGT. The CDR3 has 15 residues. In DNA form, the CDR3 reads TGTGCCAGCAGTCCAGGGGTCGGGAGGGAGGAGACCCAGTACTTC. This translates into CASSPGVGREETQYF.